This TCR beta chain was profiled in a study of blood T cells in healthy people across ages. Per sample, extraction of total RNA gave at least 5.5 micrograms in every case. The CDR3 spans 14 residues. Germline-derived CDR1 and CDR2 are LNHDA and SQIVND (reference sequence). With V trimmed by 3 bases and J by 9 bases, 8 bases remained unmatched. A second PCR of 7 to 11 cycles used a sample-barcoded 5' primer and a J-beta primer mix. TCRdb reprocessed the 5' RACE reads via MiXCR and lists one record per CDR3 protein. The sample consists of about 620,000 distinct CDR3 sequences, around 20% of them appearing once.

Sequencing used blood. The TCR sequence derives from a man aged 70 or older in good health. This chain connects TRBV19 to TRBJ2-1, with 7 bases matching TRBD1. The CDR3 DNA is TGTGCCAGTAGTATTGGTGTAGGGGGCACTGAGCAGTTCTTC. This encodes CASSIGVGGTEQFF. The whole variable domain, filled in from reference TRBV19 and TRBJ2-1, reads DGGITQSPKYLFRKEGQNVTLSCEQNLNHDAMYWYRQDPGQGLRLIYYSQIVNDFQKGDIAEGYSVSREKKESFPLTVTSAQKNPTAFYLCASSIGVGGTEQFFGPGTRLTVL.